The clone carrying this TCR beta chain showed up just a few times. Authors' methods: Reference gene primer amplification gave nucleated cell count estimates. Clones were sequenced by immunoSEQ multiplex PCR, and TCRdb holds only the in-frame ones, with some missing. That table supplies the V and J calls and clone size; D and trimming were determined from the DNA. The sample consists of 200,000 to 250,000 clones, roughly 90% of them appearing once. Germline loops: CDR1 SGDLS, CDR2 YYNGEE. This CDR3 region has 15 residues. Trimming took 2 bases from V and 4 from J; bases not matched to a gene: 5. These data belong to a study of blood T cell repertoires in COVID-19. The wider study: Sites in the United States, Italy and Spain provided acute and convalescent COVID-19 samples. T cells, B-cell-depleted T cells, or PBMCs supplied cDNA or gDNA.

The sequence derives from a man between 60 and 75 years old with acute or convalescent COVID-19. Sample: peripheral blood. The V gene is TRBV9, the J gene TRBJ2-3, with 9 bases lining up with TRBD1. The CDR3 region is CASSVPGQGPDTQYF. In nucleotides, the CDR3 is TGTGCCAGCAGCGTTCCGGGACAGGGACCAGATACGCAGTATTTT.